The 12 T cell receptor beta chains given below trace back to one sample, sequenced in a study of spatial heterogeneity in lung cancer. For these TCRs, the target antigens are not known. MiXCR was run by TCRdb on the 5' RACE reads, yielding one entry per CDR3 protein. The sample consists of some 3,500 distinct CDR3 sequences, approximately 4.6% of them appearing once. Study results and caveats: One measure, the expanded intratumoral alpha and beta TCR count, tracked tumor mutation counts.

The sample's time point: sample taken at primary tumor resection. Here the sequenced sample was lung tumor tissue, taken at surgery. These receptor sequences come from a female donor with early-stage non-small cell lung cancer.

This clonotype is medium-sized (0.01 to 0.1%). This beta chain represents an off-target read in a library built for alpha chains; its size is of limited meaning. The chain couples TRBV25-1 to TRBJ1-6; D may be TRBD1 (5 bases). V gave up 6 bases and J gave up 10 bases, with 13 bases separating them. Per germline, CDR1 MGHDK and CDR2 SYGVNS. This CDR3 spans 13 amino acids. CDR3 residues: CASREIEGSPLHF. The DNA of the CDR3 is TGTGCCAGCAGAGAGATTGAGGGGTCACCCCTCCACTTT.

Relative to its sample, this clonotype is medium-sized. Found in a library prepared for alpha chains, this beta chain is an off-target read, and its abundance has little meaning. The chain combines TRBV20-1 with TRBJ2-1, with D possibly matching TRBD1 (5 bases). CDR3 length: 15 residues. V shed 0 bases and J shed 4 bases, with 13 bases lying between them. The germline CDR1 and CDR2 sequences are DFQATT and SNEGSKA (reference sequence). The CDR3 DNA reads TGCAGTGCTAGAGATCGACAGATCACTTACAATGAGCAGTTCTTC. It is translated as CSARDRQITYNEQFF.

This clonotype was recorded many times. A library prepared for alpha chains yielded this beta chain as an off-target read; its size is of little meaning. The rearrangement uses TRBV10-3 and TRBJ2-3; a weak D match, TRBD1 (6 bases). The CDR3 has 13 residues. CDR1 is ENHRY, CDR2 SYGVKD, per germline. Trimming removed 8 bases at V and 3 bases at J, with 12 bases between. CDR3 nucleotide sequence: TGTGCCATCGGAGCAGGGGCTACAGATACGCAGTATTTT. This translates into CAIGAGATDTQYF.

This clonotype was counted ten times or more. This beta chain lies outside the target of a library built for alpha chains; its clone size means little. V is TRBV12-3 or TRBV12-4 and J is TRBJ1-1; D is undetermined. Between the trimmed V and J ends, which lost 1 base and 0 bases, there was a span of 3 bases. The CDR3 sequence is 13 residues long. The CDR3 DNA is TGTGCCAGCAGTTTAGGTGTGAACACTGAAGCTTTCTTT. The encoded protein is CASSLGVNTEAFF.

This clonotype was observed many times. A library made for alpha chains picked up this beta chain off target, so its size means little. The V call is TRBV6-2 or TRBV6-3, the J call TRBJ2-2; D could derive from TRBD1 or TRBD2 (6 bases each). The germline V and J ends were trimmed by 3 bases and 7 bases, with 24 bases remaining between them. Per the germline V gene, CDR1 is MNHEY and CDR2 is SVGEGT. This CDR3 contains 18 residues. This CDR3 reads CASSYHSTGTPEGGELFF. The CDR3 coding sequence is TGTGCCAGCAGTTATCACTCAACCGGGACACCGGAGGGCGGGGAGCTGTTTTTT.

This clonotype was detected a few times. With the library built for alpha chains, this beta chain is off target and its frequency is not meaningful. The genes are TRBV4-2 and TRBJ2-5; 8 bases line up with TRBD2. Germline V gives CDR1 LGHNA, CDR2 YNFKEQ. The J segment lost 1 base and the V segment lost 2 bases, leaving 0 bases of the junction unmatched. The CDR3 is 14 residues long. The DNA for the CDR3 is TGTGCCAGCAGCCAAAGCGGGAGCCAAGAGACCCAGTACTTC. Residues: CASSQSGSQETQYF.

This clonotype qualifies as medium-sized. With the library built for alpha chains, this beta chain is off target and its frequency is not meaningful. The rearrangement joins TRBV12-3 or TRBV12-4 to TRBJ1-3, with 8 bases fitting TRBD1. J was trimmed by 4 bases and V by 4 bases; bases with no gene match: 9. The CDR3 has 16 residues. The CDR3 loop reads CASSSLGQGEGNTIYF. The DNA for the CDR3 is TGTGCCAGCAGTTCTCTAGGACAGGGCGAAGGAAACACCATATATTTT.

Concerning this clonotype: This beta chain is an off-target read within a library intended for alpha chains, so its frequency means little. J is TRBJ2-6 and V is TRBV12-2; the tabulated D call, TRBD1, remains unverified against the DNA. TRBV12-2 is a documented pseudogene. The CDR3 runs to 16 residues. Here the CDR3 DNA reads TGTGCAAGTCGCTCCCCGACCCGGGCGGGGGCCAACGTCCTGACTTTC. Translating it yields CASRSPTRAGANVLTF.

Judged by abundance, this clonotype is large. This beta chain is an off-target read within a library intended for alpha chains, so its frequency means little. V usage is TRBV5-1 and J usage is TRBJ2-7; D is perhaps TRBD2 (7 bases). This CDR3 is 17 amino acids long. Germline CDR1 is SGHRS and CDR2 is YFSETQ. V lost 0 bases and J lost 5, with 21 bases in between. This CDR3 reads CASSLASGAGAPNEQYF. The CDR3, as DNA: TGCGCCAGCAGCTTGGCCTCCGGGGCGGGGGCCCCCAACGAGCAGTACTTC. Variable domain in full (rest from reference TRBV5-1 and TRBJ2-7): KAGVTQTPRYLIKTRGQQVTLSCSPISGHRSVSWYQQTPGQGLQFLFEYFSETQRNKGNFPGRFSGRQFSNSRSEMNVSTLELGDSALYLCASSLASGAGAPNEQYFGPGTRLTVT.

This clonotype is medium-sized by share. As an off-target read in a library built for alpha chains, this beta chain has a frequency of little significance. V gene TRBV24-1 combines with J gene TRBJ2-5; tentative D call: TRBD2 (6 bases). Germline V lookup: CDR1 KGHDR, CDR2 SFDVKD. The CDR3 has 12 amino acids. Trimming cost V 7 bases and J 9 bases, with 14 bases left between them. CDR3 loop: CATSNAGTAQYF. Written as DNA, the CDR3 is TGTGCCACCAGCAACGCCGGGACTGCCCAGTACTTC.

Remarks on this clonotype: Since the library was made to target alpha chains, this beta chain is a stray read and its abundance is not meaningful. The chain employs TRBV6-5 and TRBJ2-3; possibly TRBD2 for D (5 bases). Trimming left V 5 bases short and J 3 bases short, with 6 bases between. This CDR3 comprises 12 residues. Germline CDR1 is MNHEY and CDR2 is SVGAGI. CDR3 nucleotides: TGTGCCAGCAGTGGAGGAACAGATACGCAGTATTTT. This translates into CASSGGTDTQYF.

In its sample, this clonotype is medium-sized (0.01 to 0.1%). Because this beta chain is a stray read in a library intended to capture alpha chains, its abundance should not be given much weight. This chain links TRBV10-3 with TRBJ1-2; maybe TRBD1 (6 bases). Germline V CDR1 and CDR2: ENHRY, SYGVKD. V dropped 7 bases and J dropped 3 bases, with 18 bases sitting between them. The CDR3 sequence is 15 residues long. The chain's CDR3 is CAITATGSNYYGYTF. Here the CDR3 DNA reads TGTGCCATCACCGCCACAGGGTCCAACTACTATGGCTACACCTTC.